The sequence of this T cell receptor beta chain was determined in a study of cytomegalovirus exposure and HLA in healthy donors. This CDR3 contains 14 residues. The V gene's germline CDR1 is MGHDK and CDR2 SYGVNS. V dropped 6 bases and J dropped 0 bases, with 11 bases sitting between them. PCR was performed using 60 Vbeta and 13 Jbeta primers. The table came from immunoSEQ multiplex PCR; TCRdb's copy has only in-frame clones and leaves some out. Seen in this sample are 150,000 to 250,000 clones; the ten most common clones hold around 0.7%. The V call is TRBV25-1, the J call TRBJ1-1; D possibly corresponds to TRBD1 (6 bases). The source is a boy aged 5-17 years in good health and CMV-seronegative. The specimen sequenced was PBMCs. CDR3 in amino acids: CASSLDSMNTEAFF. In DNA form, the CDR3 reads TGTGCCAGCAGCTTGGACAGCATGAACACTGAAGCTTTCTTT.